The 23 T cell receptor beta chains below were found in one sample sequenced in a study of blood T cell repertoires in COVID-19. Assay used: immunoSEQ multiplex PCR; TCRdb lists only in-frame clones, some missing. There are 130,000 to 150,000 clones in the sample; roughly nine tenths occur only once, and about 1.5% lies in the top ten. Sample: peripheral blood. These receptors all stem from a human donor in a cohort sampled during active COVID-19.

V and J are TRBV9 and TRBJ1-6; 12 nucleotides match TRBD1. Germline assignment: CDR1 SGDLS and CDR2 YYNGEE. Unmatched junction bases numbered 7, after V lost 3 bases and J lost 9 bases. The length of the CDR3 is 16 residues. Here the CDR3 DNA reads TGTGCCAGCAGCGACCGGGACAGGGGGCCCGGTTCACCCCTCCACTTT. Its protein is CASSDRDRGPGSPLHF. Supplemented by reference TRBV9 and TRBJ1-6, the full variable domain reads DSGVTQTPKHLITATGQRVTLRCSPRSGDLSVYWYQQSLDQGLQFLIQYYNGEERAKGNILERFSAQQFPDLHSELNLSSLELGDSALYFCASSDRDRGPGSPLHFGNGTRLTVT.

DNA for the CDR3: TGTGCCAGCAGTATCTCGCGGGGAATGATTGAGGGCTACACCTTC. It specifies CASSISRGMIEGYTF. This rearrangement joins TRBV2 to TRBJ1-2; unclear D gene. This CDR3 region has 15 residues. Germline CDR1 reads SNHLY; CDR2 reads FYNNEI. V shed 5 bases and J shed 8 bases, with 21 bases lying between them. The full variable domain, with the rest looked up from reference TRBV2 and TRBJ1-2, is EPEVTQTPSHQVTQMGQEVILRCVPISNHLYFYWYRQILGQKVEFLVSFYNNEISEKSEIFDDQFSVERPDGSNFTLKIRSTKLEDSAMYFCASSISRGMIEGYTFGSGTRLTVV.

The chain is built from TRBV4-2 and TRBJ2-3; 9 nucleotides line up with TRBD2. The CDR3 is 15 amino acids. Germline CDR1 LGHNA, CDR2 YNFKEQ. V dropped 4 bases and J dropped 5; count of bases not matched to a gene: 7. CDR3 residues: CASSLGLAGLDTQYF. In DNA, the CDR3 is TGTGCCAGCAGCCTTGGTCTAGCGGGGTTAGATACGCAGTATTTT.

The V gene is TRBV6-5, the J gene TRBJ2-2; D possibly corresponds to TRBD1 (6 bases). Deletions cut 6 bases from V and 1 base from J, with 9 bases between. The CDR3 consists of 14 residues. CDR1 MNHEY and CDR2 SVGAGI come from the germline V gene. The CDR3 loop reads CASRTTGNTGELFF. The DNA of the CDR3 is TGTGCCAGCAGAACGACAGGGAACACCGGGGAGCTGTTTTTT.

The chain carries TRBV6-6 and TRBJ2-5; 10 bases line up with TRBD1. CDR3 length: 14 residues. V shed 5 bases and J 7 bases; nucleotides not matched to a gene: 7. The germline gives CDR1 MNHNY, CDR2 SVGAGI (reference sequence). The CDR3 reads CASSATGQGSTQYF. The CDR3 DNA reads as TGTGCCAGCAGTGCGACGGGACAGGGGTCGACCCAGTACTTC.

The V gene is TRBV7-8, the J gene TRBJ2-3, with 10 bases aligning to TRBD2. From germline, CDR1 is SGHVS and CDR2 FQNEAQ. The trim removed 1 base at V and 0 bases at J, leaving 1 base unmatched. The CDR3 covers 16 residues. CDR3 sequence reads: CASSLVSGGSTDTQYF. DNA of the CDR3: TGTGCCAGCAGCTTAGTTAGCGGGGGGAGCACAGATACGCAGTATTTT.

The chain uses TRBV6-6 and TRBJ1-2; 9 bases match TRBD1. Germline V CDR1 and CDR2: MNHNY, SVGAGI (reference sequence). The CDR3 totals 15 residues. V trimming: 5 bases; J trimming: 6 bases; junction bases outside the gene matches: 10. CDR3 sequence reads: CASSPIFGQGNGYTF. The CDR3 bases are TGTGCCAGCAGTCCAATCTTTGGACAGGGGAATGGCTACACCTTC.

The chain joins TRBV9 to TRBJ2-1; tentative D call: TRBD1 (6 bases). Deletions cut 10 bases from V and 4 bases from J, with 12 bases between. CDR3 length: 12 amino acids. Germline V gene lookup returns CDR1 SGDLS and CDR2 YYNGEE. The CDR3 nucleotides read TGTGCCTCCGGGACAACTTACAATGAGCAGTTCTTC. It yields the protein CASGTTYNEQFF. The full variable domain, with the rest looked up from reference TRBV9 and TRBJ2-1, is DSGVTQTPKHLITATGQRVTLRCSPRSGDLSVYWYQQSLDQGLQFLIQYYNGEERAKGNILERFSAQQFPDLHSELNLSSLELGDSALYFCASGTTYNEQFFGPGTRLTVL.

The chain has TRBV6-5 and TRBJ2-2; the match to TRBD2 covers 7 bases. The ends lost 6 bases at V and 5 bases at J; junction bases unmatched: 6. From germline, CDR1 is MNHEY and CDR2 SVGAGI. The CDR3 sequence is 14 residues long. The CDR3 bases are TGTGCCAGCAGATGGGGGGGGTTTACCGGGGAGCTGTTTTTT. Protein sequence: CASRWGGFTGELFF.

This chain's CDR3 is CASSVSSGGYNEQFF. The DNA for the CDR3 is TGTGCCAGCAGCGTATCAAGCGGGGGGTACAATGAGCAGTTCTTC. This chain uses TRBV9 with TRBJ2-1; TRBD2 matches 9 bases. Germline-derived CDR1 and CDR2 are SGDLS and YYNGEE. J gave up 4 bases and V 1 base, and 3 bases lay outside the gene matches. There are 15 residues in the CDR3.

In this sample, this clone turned up once. The J gene is TRBJ2-1, the V gene TRBV7-3, with D perhaps matching TRBD2 (6 bases). Germline assignment: CDR1 SGHTA and CDR2 FQGTGA. Deletions cut 0 bases from V and 4 bases from J, with 13 bases between. The CDR3 has 16 residues. CDR3 coding DNA: TGTGCCAGCAGCTTAACGTGGGGGGACGCATACAATGAGCAGTTCTTC. Encoded protein: CASSLTWGDAYNEQFF. Together with reference TRBV7-3 and TRBJ2-1, the CDR3 gives the full variable domain: GAGVSQTPSNKVTEKGKYVELRCDPISGHTALYWYRQSLGQGPEFLIYFQGTGAADDSGLPNDRFFAVRPEGSVSTLKIQRTERGDSAVYLCASSLTWGDAYNEQFFGPGTRLTVL.

V and J are TRBV19 and TRBJ2-2; TRBD1 matches 11 bases. Unmatched junction bases numbered 4, after V lost 5 bases and J lost 5 bases. The CDR3 has 15 residues. The germline V gene encodes CDR1 LNHDA and CDR2 SQIVND (reference sequence). CDR3 DNA sequence: TGTGCCAGTAGTTACGGACAGGGGGCAACCGGGGAGCTGTTTTTT. Translating it yields CASSYGQGATGELFF.

This clone came up a few times. As DNA, the CDR3 is TGTGCCAGCAGTTTATGGGCAGGGGTTGAAGCTTTCTTT. Amino acids: CASSLWAGVEAFF. The V and J genes are TRBV12-3 or TRBV12-4 and TRBJ1-1; TRBD1 is a possible D gene (6 bases). This CDR3 has 13 residues. V shed 2 bases and J shed 7 bases, with 11 bases lying between them.

The V and J genes are TRBV7-6 and TRBJ2-5, with D perhaps matching TRBD2 (5 bases). Germline V gene sequence: CDR1 SGHVS, CDR2 FNYEAQ. CDR3 length equals 17 residues. V was cut by 2 bases and J by 5 bases, with 21 bases left in between. CDR3 region: CASSLSPRRLSDETQYF. CDR3 bases: TGTGCCAGCAGCTTATCGCCCCGCCGACTTAGCGACGAGACCCAGTACTTC.

The CDR3 coding sequence is TGTGCCAGCAGCTTGGAGACCGGGACAGACATCACAGATACGCAGTATTTT. It is translated as CASSLETGTDITDTQYF. The V and J genes are TRBV5-6 and TRBJ2-3; 7 nucleotides match TRBD1. V was pared by 0 bases and J by 2 bases, with 9 bases of the junction left unmatched. This CDR3 spans 17 amino acids. CDR1 and CDR2 (germline): SGHDT, YYEEEE.

This chain uses TRBV19 with TRBJ2-7, with 7 bases that match TRBD1. CDR3 length: 16 residues. In germline, CDR1 is LNHDA, CDR2 SQIVND (reference sequence). J lost 0 bases, V lost 6 bases, and 11 bases had no gene match. CDR3 coding DNA: TGTGCCAGTAGCAGATTTGGGACAGAGAGCTCCTACGAGCAGTACTTC. Its translation: CASSRFGTESSYEQYF.

The chain recombines TRBV9 with TRBJ2-1; D is ambiguous. The CDR3 extends over 14 amino acids. V shed 3 bases and J shed 7 bases, with 14 bases lying between them. Germline CDR1 is SGDLS and CDR2 is YYNGEE. CDR3 in amino acids: CASSGGHSSNEQFF. The CDR3 nucleotides are TGTGCCAGCAGCGGCGGCCATAGTTCGAATGAGCAGTTCTTC.

This rearrangement joins TRBV21-1 to TRBJ1-1; TRBD1, the D gene given by the table, was not confirmed from the DNA. TRBV21-1 constitutes a pseudogene. The CDR3 has 15 residues. The CDR3 spells CASDAGARGFTEAFF. The DNA for the CDR3 is TGTGCCAGCGATGCCGGGGCGAGGGGGTTTACTGAAGCTTTCTTT.

For the CDR3, the DNA is TGCGCCAGCAGCCAAGAAACAGGGGGCGGTTTCGGGGAGCTGTTTTTT. Its protein product is CASSQETGGGFGELFF. The chain has TRBV4-3 and TRBJ2-2; 9 bases are a match to TRBD1. J lost 7 bases, V lost 0 bases, and 6 bases had no gene match. Germline assignment: CDR1 LGHNA and CDR2 YSLEER. This CDR3 comprises 16 residues.

The CDR3 DNA follows: TGCGCCAGCAGCTTGTCCCTACAGGGGCTTTTTGACTCTGGGGCCAACGTCCTGACTTTC. Protein sequence: CASSLSLQGLFDSGANVLTF. The rearrangement uses TRBV5-1 and TRBJ2-6; 7 bases are a match to TRBD1. CDR3 length: 20 residues. Germline V lookup: CDR1 SGHRS, CDR2 YFSETQ. V trimming: 1 base; J trimming: 0 bases; junction bases outside the gene matches: 13.

The chain couples TRBV9 to TRBJ1-5; no definite D call. V lost 4 bases and J 3 bases, leaving 11 bases between the germline ends. Germline assignment: CDR1 SGDLS and CDR2 YYNGEE. This CDR3 has 14 residues. For the CDR3, the DNA is TGTGCCAGCAGCCCACACGATGCCAATCAGCCCCAGCATTTT. It yields the protein CASSPHDANQPQHF.

The chain is built from TRBV29-1 and TRBJ1-2; 7 nucleotides align to TRBD1. The J segment lost 3 bases and the V segment lost 2 bases, leaving 6 bases of the junction unmatched. The CDR3 length is 14 residues. Germline-derived CDR1 and CDR2 are SQVTM and ANQGSEA. CDR3 amino acids: CSVENGDSYYGYTF. In DNA, the CDR3 is TGCAGCGTTGAAAATGGGGACAGTTACTATGGCTACACCTTC.

V gene TRBV21-1 combines with J gene TRBJ1-5; the table gives TRBD1 as D, unverified against the DNA. TRBV21-1 is shown as a pseudogene. This CDR3 contains 15 residues. As DNA, the CDR3 is TGTGCCAGCAGCAAAAGTTCAGGGGACAATCAGCCCCAGCATTTT. This encodes CASSKSSGDNQPQHF.